This T cell receptor beta chain was recorded in a study of blood T cell repertoires in COVID-19. Study context: Acute and convalescent COVID-19 specimens originated in the United States, Italy and Spain. The cDNA or gDNA used as material had been derived from T cells, B-cell-depleted T cells, or PBMCs.

V was shortened by 2 bases and J by 0 bases, with 10 bases between the two germline ends. The CDR3 runs to 15 residues. CDR1 SNHLY and CDR2 FYNNEI come from the germline V gene. Per the authors' pipeline: By means of reference gene primer amplification, nucleated cell counts were estimated. Sequencing used immunoSEQ multiplex PCR; TCRdb keeps in-frame clones, though not all of them. V and J calls plus clone size are reproduced from that table; the DNA served to infer D and trimming. Of around 180,000 clones listed, about 85% are singletons. The clonotype comes from a man aged 55 to 69 with acute or convalescent COVID-19. The specimen was peripheral blood. The chain couples TRBV2 to TRBJ1-1; a possible D gene is TRBD1 (6 bases). CDR3 in DNA: TGTGCCAGCAGTGAATGGACAGCTATGAACACTGAAGCTTTCTTT. Its translation: CASSEWTAMNTEAFF.